Sequencing of this TCR beta chain was carried out in a study of T-cell memory formation after mild COVID-19. This clonotype has a handful of counts. Its matching antigen is unknown. The CDR3 is made up of 17 amino acids. In germline, CDR1 is MGHRA, CDR2 YSYEKL. With 2 bases clipped from V and 3 bases from J, the junction kept 4 bases outside the gene matches. TCR alpha and TCR beta cDNA libraries with sample barcodes and UMIs came from 5'RACE using constant-segment primers. TCRdb re-analysed the 5' RACE reads in MiXCR, keeping a single row per CDR3 protein. Found here are around 340,000 distinct CDR3 sequences, 20% to 25% of them singletons; the top ten hold about 12%. Overall study results and limits: Clones which contracted sat mainly in CM and EM if CD4+, and in EMRA if CD8+. There was a balanced CD4/CD8 profile in clones contracting day 15 to 85, and later expanders leaned CD4+. Prior to infection, memory already included some responding clones, suggesting cross-reactive memory joined.

This TCR derives from an adult woman who had mild COVID-19 (a few samples of this study predate the infection). Cell type and time point are not known. Sequenced input: PBMCs or a T cell subset sorted from them (not recorded which). The rearrangement joins TRBV4-1 to TRBJ2-3, with 14 bases matching TRBD2. The CDR3 spells CASSQQGLAGGTDTQYF. The CDR3 DNA reads TGCGCCAGCAGCCAACAAGGACTAGCGGGGGGAACAGATACGCAGTATTTT.